A selection of T cell receptor beta chains follows, all from one sample in a study of blood T cell repertoires in COVID-19. The assay was immunoSEQ multiplex PCR, and TCRdb's table has in-frame clones only and misses some. The repertoire holds around 100,000 clones, with over 70% as singletons. Sequencing input: peripheral blood. The receptors shown here come from an elderly man with acute or convalescent COVID-19. Each CDR3 is given with its conserved first and last residue. Only part of the rows carry a size: once, few, many, or a class if the clone is expanded.

abundance	v_gene	j_gene	CDR3aa
.	TRBV7-6	TRBJ1-1	CASSWDRSRDTEAFF
.	TRBV5-1	TRBJ1-2	CASSWGSGGEGYTF
.	TRBV18	TRBJ2-1	CASSPGTGGHNEQFF
few	TRBV7-9	TRBJ2-7	CASSRGQPPKYF
.	TRBV7-2	TRBJ2-1	CASSLGTSGSRRSYNEQFF
.	TRBV5-5	TRBJ2-5	CASSRTSGAQETQYF
.	TRBV15	TRBJ2-1	CATSNGGSYNEQFF
once	TRBV7-2	TRBJ2-5	CASSQSVQETQYF
.	TRBV30	TRBJ2-2	CAWTLRVTGELFF
.	TRBV9	TRBJ1-1	CASSETGKANTEAFF
.	TRBV11-2	TRBJ1-1	CASSLGAGPEAFF
.	TRBV4-1	TRBJ2-7	CASSQDWADRGYEQYF
.	TRBV7-8	TRBJ2-2	CASWGVNTGELFF
.	TRBV6-5	TRBJ1-1	CASSFREGNTEAFF
once	TRBV5-6	TRBJ1-2	CASSLRQGNYGYTF
.	TRBV5-1	TRBJ1-2	CASSPDRVGGYTF
.	TRBV4-1	TRBJ2-3	CASSQVSSGRVDTDTQYF
.	TRBV10-3	TRBJ1-1	CAISESRERLLSTFF
.	TRBV28	TRBJ2-7	CASRSSRDRGPYEQYF
.	TRBV6-5	TRBJ1-1	CASNSAVNTEAFF
.	TRBV5-4	TRBJ1-4	CASSLAGREKLFF
.	TRBV4-1	TRBJ1-6	CASSPGWTVNSPLHF